Sequencing of this T cell receptor beta chain was carried out in a study of T cell changes during pregnancy in multiple sclerosis. V was cut by 1 base and J by 5 bases, with 14 bases left in between. The CDR3 is 15 amino acids. Germline CDR1 is SGHRS and CDR2 is YFSETQ. The data were produced by immunoSEQ multiplex PCR, yet TCRdb's version contains in-frame clones alone and is incomplete. Of some 94,000 clones listed, roughly 90% were seen once; the top ten hold 1.5%. Sample: peripheral blood, taken in the first trimester of pregnancy. This clonotype was sampled from a female donor with multiple sclerosis, enrolled in a pregnancy study. This chain uses TRBV5-1 with TRBJ2-3, with D perhaps matching TRBD2 (6 bases). CDR3 sequence: CASSLRGVARDTQYF. DNA of the CDR3: TGCGCCAGCAGCTTGCGCGGGGTGGCTCGAGATACGCAGTATTTT. The variable domain in full, with the rest retrieved from reference TRBV5-1 and TRBJ2-3, is KAGVTQTPRYLIKTRGQQVTLSCSPISGHRSVSWYQQTPGQGLQFLFEYFSETQRNKGNFPGRFSGRQFSNSRSEMNVSTLELGDSALYLCASSLRGVARDTQYFGPGTRLTVL.